Listed below are T cell receptor beta chains from one sample, sequenced in a study of cytomegalovirus exposure and HLA in healthy donors. Repertoires were generated with immunoSEQ multiplex PCR, while TCRdb's copy carries only in-frame clones and drops some. The data hold 200,000 to 300,000 clones, with about 81% observed a single time. Sequencing input: PBMCs. These receptors originate from a woman aged 55-70 years in good health and CMV-seropositive. CDR3s include the opening cysteine and the closing phenylalanine or tryptophan. The D gene is left open where the match is weak. Only some rows state a clone size, as once, few, many or a class for expanded clones.

>.|TRBJ2-7|TRBD2|TRBV9
TGTGCCAGCAGCTACACTAGCGATAGCTCCTACGAGCAGTACTTC
CASSYTSDSSYEQYF
>.|TRBJ1-5|.|TRBV13
TGTGCCAGCAGCTCCGGACATCTCAATCAGCCCCAGCATTTT
CASSSGHLNQPQHF
>few|TRBJ2-5|.|TRBV10-3
TGTGCCATCAGTGGCAGGGGTCAAGAGACCCAGTACTTC
CAISGRGQETQYF
>.|TRBJ2-1|.|TRBV27
TGTGCCAGCAGTTTAGCGGGACTTGGTGCTGGGGAGCAGTTCTTC
CASSLAGLGAGEQFF
>.|TRBJ2-7|.|TRBV28
TGTGCCAGCAGTTTGAACTTAGGGCGGGATCAGGTGTACGAGCAGTACTTC
CASSLNLGRDQVYEQYF
>.|TRBJ1-4|TRBD1|TRBV4-2
TGTGCCAGCAGCCTAGGGGGACAGGGTCCCGAAAAACTGTTTTTT
CASSLGGQGPEKLFF
>.|TRBJ2-6|TRBD2|TRBV11-2
TGTGCCAGCAGCCGTTTGCGGGGGGCCGGGGCCAACGTCCTGACTTTC
CASSRLRGAGANVLTF
>.|TRBJ2-3|.|TRBV2
TGTGCCAGCAGTGCCTTTCCCCAGGTCGGCACAGATACGCAGTATTTT
CASSAFPQVGTDTQYF
>few|TRBJ2-3|TRBD1|TRBV5-1
TGCGCCAGCAGCTTTACAGGGACAGGTGATACGCAGTATTTT
CASSFTGTGDTQYF
>.|TRBJ2-7|TRBD1|TRBV4-1
TGCGCCAGCAGCCAACTCGTTGGGACAGCCTACGAGCAGTACTTC
CASSQLVGTAYEQYF
>.|TRBJ2-2|TRBD2|TRBV5-5
TGTGCCAGCAGCTTGGTCCTAGCGGGCCCCCAAGTTGGGGAGCTGTTTTTT
CASSLVLAGPQVGELFF
>.|TRBJ2-7|TRBD2|TRBV27
TGTGCCAGCAGACTAGCGGGAGCCTACGAGCAGTACTTC
CASRLAGAYEQYF
>.|TRBJ2-5|TRBD1|TRBV5-4
TGTGCCAGCAGCTTGGGGGACAGGGCTGGTGAGACCCAGTACTTC
CASSLGDRAGETQYF
>few|TRBJ1-4|TRBD1|TRBV6-5
TGTGCCAGCAGGACAGGGTTGGAAAAACTGTTTTTT
CASRTGLEKLFF
>.|TRBJ2-1|TRBD2|TRBV10-2
TGCGCCAGCAGTGAGTCGTTAGGGACTAGCGGGAGGGTCTACAATGAGCAGTTCTTC
CASSESLGTSGRVYNEQFF
>.|TRBJ2-7|TRBD2|TRBV19
TGTGCCAGTAGTATTCTAGCGGAGACCTACGAGCAGTACTTC
CASSILAETYEQYF
>.|TRBJ1-4|TRBD1|TRBV5-5
TGTGCCAGCAGTTATCGCGGACAGGGGGAAACAACTAATGAAAAACTGTTTTTT
CASSYRGQGETTNEKLFF
>.|TRBJ2-7|.|TRBV5-4
TGTGCCAGCAGCTTCGACAGTCGCACCTACGAGCAGTACTTC
CASSFDSRTYEQYF
>.|TRBJ2-5|.|TRBV5-1
TGCGCCAGCAGCTTGGAGGGGCGAGAGACCCAGTACTTC
CASSLEGRETQYF
>few|TRBJ1-1|TRBD1|TRBV28
TGTGCCAGCAGTCTCGGACAGGGAGAGGGGACTGAAGCTTTCTTT
CASSLGQGEGTEAFF
>.|TRBJ1-1|TRBD1|TRBV6-1
TGTGCCAGCAGTCCCCGGACAGGGGGCGAAACTGAAGCTTTCTTT
CASSPRTGGETEAFF
>.|TRBJ1-2|.|TRBV27
TGTGCCAGCAGTTTTCCCGGGTTTAACTATGGCTACACCTTC
CASSFPGFNYGYTF
>.|TRBJ2-1|.|TRBV10-3
TGTGCCATCAGTTTCCGAGACAATGAGCAGTTCTTC
CAISFRDNEQFF
>.|TRBJ2-5|TRBD2|TRBV9
TGTGCCAGCAGCGGAACTAGCGGGAGGGAGGAGACCCAGTACTTC
CASSGTSGREETQYF
>.|TRBJ2-3|TRBD1|TRBV7-9
TGTGCCAGCAGCTTAGCGGCGGGACAGGGGGCCTCAGATACGCAGTATTTT
CASSLAAGQGASDTQYF
>.|TRBJ1-1|.|TRBV6-6
TGTGCCAGCAGTCCTCAAACACGGAACACTGAAGCTTTCTTT
CASSPQTRNTEAFF
>few|TRBJ1-1|.|TRBV28
TGTGCCAGCAGTTCCCTTTTCCAGTTAACATCTGAAGCTTTCTTT
CASSSLFQLTSEAFF